This TCR beta chain is from a study of blood T cell repertoires in COVID-19. Background on the study: The study drew acute and convalescent COVID-19 samples from the United States, Italy and Spain.

The data were produced by immunoSEQ multiplex PCR, yet TCRdb's version contains in-frame clones alone and is incomplete. Among around 59,000 clones listed, around 70% were seen once. Unmatched junction bases numbered 7, after V lost 6 bases and J lost 5 bases. The CDR3 runs to 14 residues. Looked up from germline, CDR1 is LNHDA and CDR2 is SQIVND (reference sequence). A few counts support this clone. This chain joins TRBV19 and TRBJ1-1, with TRBD1 matching 9 bases. The receptor's source is a woman aged 50 to 60 with active or convalescent COVID-19. Sequencing was carried out using peripheral blood. CDR3 sequence: CASRWDRANTEAFF. The DNA for the CDR3 is TGTGCCAGTAGGTGGGACAGGGCTAATACTGAAGCTTTCTTT.